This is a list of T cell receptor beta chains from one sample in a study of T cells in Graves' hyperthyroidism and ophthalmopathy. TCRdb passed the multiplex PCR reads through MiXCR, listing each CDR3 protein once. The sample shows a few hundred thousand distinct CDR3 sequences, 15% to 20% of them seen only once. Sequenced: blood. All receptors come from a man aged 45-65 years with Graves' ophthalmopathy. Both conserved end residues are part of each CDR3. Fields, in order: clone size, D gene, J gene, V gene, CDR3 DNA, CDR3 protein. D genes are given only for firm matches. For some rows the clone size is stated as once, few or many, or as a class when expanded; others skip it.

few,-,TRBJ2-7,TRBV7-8,TGTGCCAGCAGCCTTACGACCCGCGCGCTCTACGAGCAGTACTTC,CASSLTTRALYEQYF
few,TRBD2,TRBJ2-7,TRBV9,TGTGCCAGCAGCGTATCCTCCCCTGGGGCTAGCGGGACTGGGGAGCAGTACTTC,CASSVSSPGASGTGEQYF
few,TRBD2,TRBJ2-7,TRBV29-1,TGCAGCGTGGGTCCGGGACTAGCGGGGTACGAGCAGTACTTC,CSVGPGLAGYEQYF
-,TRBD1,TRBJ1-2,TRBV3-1,TGTGCCAGCAGCACAGGGACAGGGAACTATGGCTACACCTTC,CASSTGTGNYGYTF
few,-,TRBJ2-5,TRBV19,TGTGCCAGTAGTTTCCGGAAGGAGCAAGAGACCCAGTACTTC,CASSFRKEQETQYF
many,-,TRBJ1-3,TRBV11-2,TGTGCCAGCAGCCGTAACTACAGGTCTCAGGGAAACACCATATATTTT,CASSRNYRSQGNTIYF
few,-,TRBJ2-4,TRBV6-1,TGTGCCAGCAGTGAACAGGGATTTGGCAAAAACATTCAGTACTTC,CASSEQGFGKNIQYF
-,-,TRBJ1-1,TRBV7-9,TGTGCCAGCAGCTTAGAGAGCCAGGGCAGGACTGAAGCTTTCTTT,CASSLESQGRTEAFF
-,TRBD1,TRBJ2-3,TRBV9,TGTGCCAGCAGCCTACCCGGGACAGGACTTAATAGCACAGATACGCAGTATTTT,CASSLPGTGLNSTDTQYF
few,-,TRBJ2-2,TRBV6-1,TGTGCCAGCAGTGCCATACAGGGTCTCACCGGGGAGCTGTTTTTT,CASSAIQGLTGELFF
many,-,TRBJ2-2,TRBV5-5,TGTGCCAGCAGCTCCCTGAAGAGACGGGGCACCGGGGAGCTGTTTTTT,CASSSLKRRGTGELFF
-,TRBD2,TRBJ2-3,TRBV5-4,TGTGCCAGCAGCTTGGTAGCGGGGGTCACAGATACGCAGTATTTT,CASSLVAGVTDTQYF
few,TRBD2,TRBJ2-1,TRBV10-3,TGTGCCATCAGCCCTAAGCGGGAGGGCACTGAGCAGTTCTTC,CAISPKREGTEQFF
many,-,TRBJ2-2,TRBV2,TGTGCCAGCAATGGGGGGTCCGGGGAGCTGTTTTTT,CASNGGSGELFF
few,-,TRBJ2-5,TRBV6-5,TGTGCCAGCAGTTACTCCGTAGAGACCCAGTACTTC,CASSYSVETQYF
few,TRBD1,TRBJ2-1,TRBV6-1,TGTGCCAGCAGGGGAGACAGGGGATGGAGGGATGAGCAGTTCTTC,CASRGDRGWRDEQFF
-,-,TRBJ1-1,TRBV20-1,TGCAGTGCTACCCAGGGATATGACACTGAAGCTTTCTTT,CSATQGYDTEAFF
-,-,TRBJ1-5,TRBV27,TGTGCCAGCAGTTTATACGGGTCGTATAGCAATCAGCCCCAGCGTTTT,CASSLYGSYSNQPQRF
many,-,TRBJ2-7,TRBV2,TGTGCCAGCAGTGGAATGGGGGCTGGCGAGCAGTACTTC,CASSGMGAGEQYF
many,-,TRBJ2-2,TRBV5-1,TGCGCCAGCAGCCCTCTCCCCATTGTCGGGACTTACACCGGGGAGCTGTTTTTT,CASSPLPIVGTYTGELFF
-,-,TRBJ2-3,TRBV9,TGTGCCAGCAGCGTAGGGCGCGGCGGGAGCACAGATACGCAGTATTTT,CASSVGRGGSTDTQYF
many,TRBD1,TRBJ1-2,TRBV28,TGTGCCAGCCAGACAGGGGGCGGGGCGGCGAGCTACACCTTC,CASQTGGGAASYTF